The 4 T cell receptor beta chains reported below all come from one sample, sequenced in a study of T cells after yellow fever vaccination. TCRdb re-called the 5' RACE reads through MiXCR, storing one row per CDR3 protein. The table records a few hundred thousand distinct CDR3 sequences, roughly a sixth of them present only once. The sequencing here drew on PBMCs, taken before the yellow fever booster vaccination. The receptors were sampled from a man younger than 35 who received the YFV17D yellow fever vaccine.

This clonotype was picked up many times. The chain couples TRBV5-4 to TRBJ2-2; D is unresolved. Per germline, CDR1 SGHNT and CDR2 YYREEE (reference sequence). The CDR3 is made up of 14 amino acids. The V end lost 0 bases, the J end lost 6 bases, and 9 bases lay between the germline ends. In DNA form, the CDR3 reads TGTGCCAGCAGCTTGGGTGTCAGCGCCGGGGAGCTGTTTTTT. Its protein product is CASSLGVSAGELFF.

This rearrangement joins TRBV27 to TRBJ2-7; D perhaps matches TRBD1 (5 bases). The CDR3 is 12 amino acids. Looked up from germline, CDR1 is MNHEY and CDR2 is SMNVEV (reference sequence). The V end lost 8 bases, the J end lost 2 bases, and 10 bases lay between the germline ends. The CDR3 loop is CASLTGTYEQYV. DNA for the CDR3: TGTGCCAGCCTCACAGGTACCTACGAGCAGTACGTC.

This chain links TRBV27 with TRBJ1-5; D call uncertain. Germline CDR1 MNHEY, CDR2 SMNVEV (reference sequence). Between the trimmed V and J ends, which lost 5 bases and 1 base, there was a span of 12 bases. This CDR3 is built from 15 residues. For the CDR3, the DNA is TGTGCCAGCAGTCCACAGTGGGAGAGCAATCAGCCCCAGCATTTT. It encodes CASSPQWESNQPQHF.

The chain recombines TRBV27 with TRBJ1-2, with 8 bases matching TRBD1. V was pared by 4 bases and J by 8 bases, with 6 bases of the junction left unmatched. The V gene's germline CDR1 is MNHEY and CDR2 SMNVEV (reference sequence). The CDR3 runs to 13 residues. CDR3 in amino acids: CASSSRGQVGYTF. The CDR3 DNA follows: TGTGCCAGCAGTTCCAGGGGGCAGGTCGGCTACACCTTC.